These T cell receptor beta chains were read from a single sample in a study of CXCR3-negative and CXCR3-positive naive CD8 T cells. TCRdb re-called the 5' RACE reads and gives one entry per CDR3 protein, without DNA. This sample's table reports several thousand distinct CDR3 sequences. Sequencing was done on a sample of naive CXCR3- CD8+ T cells from blood. These receptor sequences come from a human donor in good health. Some clones in this sample may be carry-over from other donors' samples. The CDR3 runs from the conserved cysteine through the conserved F or W. Clone size appears in some rows only: once, few, many, or a class for an expanded clone.

>TRBV7-9|TRBJ2-7|-
CASSDGGAGDEQYF
>TRBV14|TRBJ1-1|-
CASSRRDRGHTEAFF
>TRBV5-1|TRBJ2-3|medium-sized
CASSPPLGDTQYF
>TRBV2|TRBJ2-3|medium-sized
CASSAPRDIRKDTQYF
>TRBV4-3|TRBJ2-3|medium-sized
CASSPGPHADTQYF
>TRBV19|TRBJ2-2|-
CASSTSGHTGELFF
>TRBV10-2|TRBJ2-3|medium-sized
CASSEAGELDTQYF
>TRBV11-2|TRBJ2-1|-
CASSLDQGAAYNEQFF
>TRBV16|TRBJ1-1|-
CASSHPVGGVGTWDTEAFF
>TRBV12-3/TRBV12-4|TRBJ2-1|medium-sized
CASSLVLANEQFF
>TRBV19|TRBJ1-1|-
CASAPGNTEAFF
>TRBV7-3|TRBJ2-3|-
CASSSLTNTQYF
>TRBV9|TRBJ2-3|medium-sized
CASSAGLSVPDTQYF
>TRBV27|TRBJ2-7|-
CASSLSFGTYEQYF
>TRBV5-1|TRBJ1-1|medium-sized
CASSNLDDTEAFF
>TRBV29-1|TRBJ1-2|medium-sized
CSVEEPRSRYTF
>TRBV4-1|TRBJ2-3|-
CASSHELAGGPQYF
>TRBV2|TRBJ2-3|-
CASSVGVAANTDTQYF
>TRBV7-9|TRBJ1-1|medium-sized
CASSTSRTDLDTEAFF
>TRBV7-9|TRBJ2-5|medium-sized
CASSPKTGLAGPYQETQYF
>TRBV7-9|TRBJ2-7|medium-sized
CASSSKTGEAYEQYF
>TRBV7-9|TRBJ2-1|-
CASSSNAPGLVFNNEQFF
>TRBV27|TRBJ2-7|medium-sized
CASSLGMPYEQYF
>TRBV5-1|TRBJ2-3|-
CASSFRSGGTSTDTQYF
>TRBV7-2|TRBJ2-7|medium-sized
CASSSPRLAGEKGYEQYF
>TRBV29-1|TRBJ1-2|-
CSVLGGEDYGYTF
>TRBV4-3|TRBJ2-1|-
CASSQVWDRDMIGSYNEQFF
>TRBV30|TRBJ2-1|-
CAWSVQYEQFF
>TRBV4-3|TRBJ1-6|-
CASSQDSGANSPLHF
>TRBV5-1|TRBJ1-2|-
CASSTSAPGGAVRYGYTF
>TRBV19|TRBJ1-3|-
CASSISADGNTIYF
>TRBV6-2/TRBV6-3|TRBJ2-7|-
CASSTGGAYPLYEQYF
>TRBV29-1|TRBJ2-7|medium-sized
CSVGGNSYEQYF
>TRBV7-8|TRBJ1-1|medium-sized
CASSLRTGGTEAFF
>TRBV29-1|TRBJ1-5|medium-sized
CSAGGGIGQPQHF
>TRBV6-5|TRBJ2-1|medium-sized
CASWRGNEQFF
>TRBV2|TRBJ1-1|-
CASSSNTEAFF
>TRBV12-3/TRBV12-4|TRBJ2-2|-
CASSSDRAGELFF
>TRBV7-2|TRBJ2-3|medium-sized
CASSFVGGGQDTQYF
>TRBV14|TRBJ1-1|medium-sized
CASSQDYLGMNTEAFF
>TRBV6-6|TRBJ1-2|medium-sized
CASSPGDGYTF
>TRBV29-1|TRBJ1-2|medium-sized
CSVENQYNYGYTF
>TRBV4-1|TRBJ2-5|medium-sized
CASSHSGGLDETQYF
>TRBV30|TRBJ2-1|medium-sized
CAWIEGLSSYNEQFF
>TRBV4-3|TRBJ2-4|-
CASSQALAKNIQYF
>TRBV12-3/TRBV12-4|TRBJ1-2|medium-sized
CASSPRDGGERAGDYTF
>TRBV13|TRBJ1-5|-
CASSEQGQPQHF
>TRBV4-2|TRBJ1-1|-
CASSQENTEAFF
>TRBV30|TRBJ2-1|-
CAWRGHLYNEQFF
>TRBV5-1|TRBJ2-7|-
CASSLDGYEQYF
>TRBV29-1|TRBJ2-3|medium-sized
CSVEGYVSTDTQYF
>TRBV4-2|TRBJ2-1|medium-sized
CASSQGDEQFF